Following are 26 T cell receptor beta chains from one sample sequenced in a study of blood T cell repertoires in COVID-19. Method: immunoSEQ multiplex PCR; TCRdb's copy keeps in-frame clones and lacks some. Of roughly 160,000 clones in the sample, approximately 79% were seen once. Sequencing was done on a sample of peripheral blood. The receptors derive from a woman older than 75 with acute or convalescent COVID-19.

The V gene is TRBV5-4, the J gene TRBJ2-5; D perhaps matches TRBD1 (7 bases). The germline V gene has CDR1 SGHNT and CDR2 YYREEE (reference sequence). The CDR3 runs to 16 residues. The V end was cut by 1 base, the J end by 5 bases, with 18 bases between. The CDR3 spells CASSLRTGEGGETQYF. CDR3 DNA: TGTGCCAGCAGCTTGAGAACAGGGGAAGGAGGGGAGACCCAGTACTTC.

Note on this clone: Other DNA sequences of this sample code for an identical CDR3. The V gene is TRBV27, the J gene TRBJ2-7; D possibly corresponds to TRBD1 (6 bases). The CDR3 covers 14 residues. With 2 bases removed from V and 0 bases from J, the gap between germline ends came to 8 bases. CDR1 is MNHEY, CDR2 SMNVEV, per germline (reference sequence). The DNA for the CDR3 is TGTGCCAGCAGTTTACAGGGGTCCTCCTACGAGCAGTACTTC. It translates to CASSLQGSSYEQYF.

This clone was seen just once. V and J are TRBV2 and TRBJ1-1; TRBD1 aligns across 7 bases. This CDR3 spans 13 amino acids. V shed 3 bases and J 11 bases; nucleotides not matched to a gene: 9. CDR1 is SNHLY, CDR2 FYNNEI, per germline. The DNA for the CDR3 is TGTGCCAGCAGTGAGGCATCACAGGGGTCGGCTTTCTTT. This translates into CASSEASQGSAFF. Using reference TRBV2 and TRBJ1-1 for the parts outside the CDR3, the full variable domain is EPEVTQTPSHQVTQMGQEVILRCVPISNHLYFYWYRQILGQKVEFLVSFYNNEISEKSEIFDDQFSVERPDGSNFTLKIRSTKLEDSAMYFCASSEASQGSAFFGQGTRLTVV.

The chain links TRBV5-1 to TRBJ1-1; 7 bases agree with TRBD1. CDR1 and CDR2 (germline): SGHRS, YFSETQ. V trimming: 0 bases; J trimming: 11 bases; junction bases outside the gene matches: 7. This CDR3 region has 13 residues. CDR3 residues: CASSLGDSREAFF. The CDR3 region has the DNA TGCGCCAGCAGCTTGGGGGACAGCCGTGAGGCTTTCTTT.

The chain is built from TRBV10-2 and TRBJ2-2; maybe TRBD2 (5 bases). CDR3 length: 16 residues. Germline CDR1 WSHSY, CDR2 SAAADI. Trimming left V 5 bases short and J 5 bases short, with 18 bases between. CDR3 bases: TGCGCCAGCAGTCCAAACCGGGCCTCGGGGACCGGGGAGCTGTTTTTT. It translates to CASSPNRASGTGELFF.

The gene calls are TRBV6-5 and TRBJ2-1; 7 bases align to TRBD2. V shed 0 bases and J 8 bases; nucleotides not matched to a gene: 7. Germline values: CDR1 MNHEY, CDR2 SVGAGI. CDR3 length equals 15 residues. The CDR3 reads CASSYSDFSGHEQFF. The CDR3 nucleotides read TGTGCCAGCAGTTACTCAGACTTTAGCGGGCATGAGCAGTTCTTC.

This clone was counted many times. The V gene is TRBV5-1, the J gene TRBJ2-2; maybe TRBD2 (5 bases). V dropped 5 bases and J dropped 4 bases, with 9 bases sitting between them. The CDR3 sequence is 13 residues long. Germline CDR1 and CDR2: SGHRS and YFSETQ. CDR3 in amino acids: CASRLDLTGELFF. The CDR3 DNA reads TGCGCCAGCAGACTAGACCTCACCGGGGAGCTGTTTTTT. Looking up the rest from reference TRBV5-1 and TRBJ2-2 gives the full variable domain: KAGVTQTPRYLIKTRGQQVTLSCSPISGHRSVSWYQQTPGQGLQFLFEYFSETQRNKGNFPGRFSGRQFSNSRSEMNVSTLELGDSALYLCASRLDLTGELFFGEGSRLTVL.

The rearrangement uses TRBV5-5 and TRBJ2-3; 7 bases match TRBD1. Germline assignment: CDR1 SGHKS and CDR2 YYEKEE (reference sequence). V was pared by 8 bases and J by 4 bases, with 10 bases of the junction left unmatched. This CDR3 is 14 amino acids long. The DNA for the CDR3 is TGTGCCAGTATCCGGGACAGTCTCCCAGATACGCAGTATTTT. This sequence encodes CASIRDSLPDTQYF.

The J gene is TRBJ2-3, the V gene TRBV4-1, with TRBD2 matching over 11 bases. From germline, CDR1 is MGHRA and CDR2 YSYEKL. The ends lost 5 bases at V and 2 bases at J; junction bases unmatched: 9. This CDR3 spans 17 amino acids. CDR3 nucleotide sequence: TGCGCCAGCAGCTCTAGACTAGCGGGGCCCCCCACAGATACGCAGTATTTT. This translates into CASSSRLAGPPTDTQYF.

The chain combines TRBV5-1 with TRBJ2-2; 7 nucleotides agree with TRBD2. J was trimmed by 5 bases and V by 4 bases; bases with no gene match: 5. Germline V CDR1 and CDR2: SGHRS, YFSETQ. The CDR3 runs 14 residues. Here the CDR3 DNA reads TGCGCCAGCAGCGTGACTAGCCTGACCGGGGAGCTGTTTTTT. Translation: CASSVTSLTGELFF.

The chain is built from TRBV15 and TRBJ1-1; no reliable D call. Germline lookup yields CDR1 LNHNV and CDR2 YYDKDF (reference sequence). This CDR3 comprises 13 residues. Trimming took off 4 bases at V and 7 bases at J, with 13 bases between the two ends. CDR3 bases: TGTGCCACCAGCATTCCCACCCAGGTTGAAGCTTTCTTT. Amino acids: CATSIPTQVEAFF. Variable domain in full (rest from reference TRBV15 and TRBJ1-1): DAMVIQNPRYQVTQFGKPVTLSCSQTLNHNVMYWYQQKSSQAPKLLFHYYDKDFNNEADTPDNFQSRRPNTSFCFLDIRSPGLGDTAMYLCATSIPTQVEAFFGQGTRLTVV.

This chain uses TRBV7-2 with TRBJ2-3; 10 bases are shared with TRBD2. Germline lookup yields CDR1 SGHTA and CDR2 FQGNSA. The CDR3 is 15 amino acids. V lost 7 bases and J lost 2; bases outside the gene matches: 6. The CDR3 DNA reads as TGTGCCAGCAACAAACTAGCGGGACCCACAGATACGCAGTATTTT. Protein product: CASNKLAGPTDTQYF.

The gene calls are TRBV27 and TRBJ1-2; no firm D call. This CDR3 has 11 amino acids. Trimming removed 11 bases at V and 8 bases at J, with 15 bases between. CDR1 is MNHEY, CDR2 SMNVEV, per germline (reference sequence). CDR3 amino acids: CAAMGGRGYTF. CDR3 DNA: TGTGCCGCAATGGGAGGGCGCGGCTACACCTTC.

The CDR3 DNA sequence: TGTGCCACCGCCGATAGCGGGTGGCCCTACAATGAGCAGTTCTTC. Residues: CATADSGWPYNEQFF. The genes are TRBV24-1 and TRBJ2-1, with 7 positions matching TRBD2. CDR1 and CDR2 from the germline V gene are KGHDR and SFDVKD. CDR3 length equals 15 residues. The trim removed 9 bases at V and 2 bases at J, leaving 9 bases unmatched.

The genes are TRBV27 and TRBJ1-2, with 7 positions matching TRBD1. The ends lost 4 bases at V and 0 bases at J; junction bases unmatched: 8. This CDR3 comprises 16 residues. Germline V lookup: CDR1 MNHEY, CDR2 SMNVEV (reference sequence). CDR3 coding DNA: TGTGCCAGCAGTTCAACCAACAGGGGTACTAACTATGGCTACACCTTC. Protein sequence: CASSSTNRGTNYGYTF.

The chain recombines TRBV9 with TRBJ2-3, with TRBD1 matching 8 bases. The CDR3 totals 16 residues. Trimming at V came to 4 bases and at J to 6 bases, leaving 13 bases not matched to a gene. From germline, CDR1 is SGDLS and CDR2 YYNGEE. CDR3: CASSLIGQGAQDTQYF. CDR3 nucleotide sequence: TGTGCCAGCAGCTTAATCGGGCAGGGGGCGCAGGATACGCAGTATTTT.

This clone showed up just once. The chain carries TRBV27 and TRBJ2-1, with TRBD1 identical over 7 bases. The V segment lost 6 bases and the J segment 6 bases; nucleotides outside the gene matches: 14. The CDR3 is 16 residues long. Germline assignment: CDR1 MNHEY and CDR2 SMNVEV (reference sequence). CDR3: CASRPHDRVRSNEQFF. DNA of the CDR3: TGTGCCAGCAGACCCCATGACAGGGTAAGGTCCAATGAGCAGTTCTTC.

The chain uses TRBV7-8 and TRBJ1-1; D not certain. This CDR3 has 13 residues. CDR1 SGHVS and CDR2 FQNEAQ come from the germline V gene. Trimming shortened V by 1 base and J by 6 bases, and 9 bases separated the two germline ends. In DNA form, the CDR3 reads TGTGCCAGCAGCTTAGAGAGCATTGCTGAAGCTTTCTTT. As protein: CASSLESIAEAFF.

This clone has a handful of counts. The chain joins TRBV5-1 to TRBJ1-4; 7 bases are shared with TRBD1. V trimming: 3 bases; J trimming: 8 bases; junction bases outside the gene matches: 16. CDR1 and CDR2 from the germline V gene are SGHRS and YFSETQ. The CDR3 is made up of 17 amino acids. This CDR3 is CASSSLVSGGGVEKLFF. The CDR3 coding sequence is TGCGCCAGCAGCTCTTTGGTTTCAGGGGGTGGTGTGGAAAAACTGTTTTTT. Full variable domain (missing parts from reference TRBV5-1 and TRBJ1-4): KAGVTQTPRYLIKTRGQQVTLSCSPISGHRSVSWYQQTPGQGLQFLFEYFSETQRNKGNFPGRFSGRQFSNSRSEMNVSTLELGDSALYLCASSSLVSGGGVEKLFFGSGTQLSVL.

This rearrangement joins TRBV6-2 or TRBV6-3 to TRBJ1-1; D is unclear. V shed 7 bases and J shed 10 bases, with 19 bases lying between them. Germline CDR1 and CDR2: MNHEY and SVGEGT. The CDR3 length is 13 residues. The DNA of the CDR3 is TGTGCCAGCACCCCCGAGGAGCCCTTCCGAGCTTTCTTT. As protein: CASTPEEPFRAFF.

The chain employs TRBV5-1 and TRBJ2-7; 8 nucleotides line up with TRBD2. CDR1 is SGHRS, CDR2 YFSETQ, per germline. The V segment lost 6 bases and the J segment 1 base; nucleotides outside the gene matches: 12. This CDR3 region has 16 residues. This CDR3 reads CASTPWGAGESYEQYF. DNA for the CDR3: TGCGCCAGCACGCCGTGGGGAGCGGGAGAGTCCTACGAGCAGTACTTC.

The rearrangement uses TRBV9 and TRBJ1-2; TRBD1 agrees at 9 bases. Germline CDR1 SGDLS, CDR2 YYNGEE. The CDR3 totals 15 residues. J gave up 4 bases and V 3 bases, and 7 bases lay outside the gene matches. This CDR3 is CASSAGTGNFYGYTF. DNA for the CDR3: TGTGCCAGCAGCGCCGGGACAGGGAATTTCTATGGCTACACCTTC. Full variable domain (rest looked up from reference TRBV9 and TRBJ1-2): DSGVTQTPKHLITATGQRVTLRCSPRSGDLSVYWYQQSLDQGLQFLIQYYNGEERAKGNILERFSAQQFPDLHSELNLSSLELGDSALYFCASSAGTGNFYGYTFGSGTRLTVV.

CDR3 DNA: TGTGCCAGCAGCCAAGATGGGGGAGGGGATTCACCCCTCCACTTT. It translates to CASSQDGGGDSPLHF. The genes are TRBV3-1 (or the pseudogene TRBV3-2) and TRBJ1-6; tentatively, D is TRBD1 (5 bases). Germline V gene lookup returns CDR1 LGHDT and CDR2 YNNKEL (reference sequence). Trimming took off 0 bases at V and 8 bases at J, with 11 bases between the two ends. CDR3 length: 15 amino acids.

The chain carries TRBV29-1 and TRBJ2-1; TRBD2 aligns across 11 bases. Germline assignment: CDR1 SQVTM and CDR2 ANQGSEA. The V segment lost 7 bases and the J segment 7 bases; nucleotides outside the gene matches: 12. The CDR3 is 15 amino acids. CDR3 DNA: TGCAGCGCCTACGCGACTAGCGGGAAGTCGAATGAGCAGTTCTTC. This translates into CSAYATSGKSNEQFF.

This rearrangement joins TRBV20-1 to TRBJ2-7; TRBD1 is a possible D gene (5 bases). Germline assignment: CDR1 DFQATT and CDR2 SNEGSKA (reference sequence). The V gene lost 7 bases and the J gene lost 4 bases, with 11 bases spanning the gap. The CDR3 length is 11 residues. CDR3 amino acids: CSVAGMYEQYF. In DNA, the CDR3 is TGCAGTGTGGCAGGGATGTACGAGCAGTACTTC.

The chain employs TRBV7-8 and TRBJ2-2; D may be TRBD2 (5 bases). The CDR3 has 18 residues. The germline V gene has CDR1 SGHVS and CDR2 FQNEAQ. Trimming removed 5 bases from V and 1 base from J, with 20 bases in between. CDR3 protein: CASSRPGYNKENTGELFF. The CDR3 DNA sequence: TGTGCCAGCAGCCGCCCGGGGTATAATAAGGAGAACACCGGGGAGCTGTTTTTT.